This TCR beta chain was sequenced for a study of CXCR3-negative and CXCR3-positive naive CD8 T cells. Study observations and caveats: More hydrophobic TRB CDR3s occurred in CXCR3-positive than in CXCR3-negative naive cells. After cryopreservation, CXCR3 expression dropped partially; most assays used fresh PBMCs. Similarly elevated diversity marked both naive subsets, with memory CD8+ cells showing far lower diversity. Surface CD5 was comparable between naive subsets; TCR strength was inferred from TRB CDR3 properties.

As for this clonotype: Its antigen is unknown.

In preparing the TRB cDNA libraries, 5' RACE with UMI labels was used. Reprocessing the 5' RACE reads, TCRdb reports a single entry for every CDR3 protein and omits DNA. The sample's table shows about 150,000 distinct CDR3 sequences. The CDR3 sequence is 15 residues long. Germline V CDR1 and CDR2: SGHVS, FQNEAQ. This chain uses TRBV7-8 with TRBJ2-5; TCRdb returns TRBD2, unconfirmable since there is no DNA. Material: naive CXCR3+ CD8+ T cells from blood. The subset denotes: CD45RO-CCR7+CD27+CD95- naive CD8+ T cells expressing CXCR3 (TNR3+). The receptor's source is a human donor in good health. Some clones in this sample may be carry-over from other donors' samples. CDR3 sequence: CASSLPSAVFETQYF. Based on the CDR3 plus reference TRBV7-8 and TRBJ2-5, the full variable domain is GAGVSQSPRYKVAKRGQDVALRCDPISGHVSLFWYQQALGQGPEFLTYFQNEAQLDKSGLPSDRFFAERPEGSVSTLKIQRTQQEDSAVYLCASSLPSAVFETQYFGPGTRLLVL.